A selection of T cell receptor beta chains follows, all from one sample in a study of blood T cell repertoires in COVID-19. TCRdb's copy holds only in-frame clones and misses some; the assay was immunoSEQ multiplex PCR. The sample holds about 330,000 clones, about 90% seen once. Sequencing was done on a sample of PBMCs or T cells enriched from blood (not recorded which). These receptors were obtained from a woman in her 30s who had recovered from COVID-19. Each CDR3 is given with its conserved first and last residue. D genes are given only for firm matches. Size tells how often a clone was seen (once, few, many) or the class of an expanded clone, and some rows leave it out.

cdr3_length	v_call	d_call	clone_size	j_call	cdr3_aa	cdr3_nt
17	TRBV5-1	TRBD2	NA	TRBJ2-7	CASSYGLAGGSSYEQYF	TGCGCCAGCAGCTACGGACTAGCGGGGGGAAGCTCCTACGAGCAGTACTTC
13	TRBV6-1	NA	NA	TRBJ1-6	CASSEYSDSPLHF	TGTGCCAGCAGTGAATATTCGGATTCACCCCTCCACTTT
15	TRBV2	NA	once	TRBJ1-5	CASSQGALSNQPQHF	TGTGCCAGCAGTCAAGGGGCGCTGAGCAATCAGCCCCAGCATTTT
13	TRBV7-2	NA	NA	TRBJ1-1	CASSSQGYTEAFF	TGTGCCAGCAGCTCACAGGGCTACACTGAAGCTTTCTTT
14	TRBV10-1	TRBD1	NA	TRBJ1-4	CASSETGAREKLFF	TGCGCCAGCAGTGAAACAGGGGCAAGGGAAAAACTGTTTTTT
13	TRBV6-5	NA	NA	TRBJ1-2	CASTKGGYYGYTF	TGTGCCAGCACCAAGGGGGGGTACTATGGCTACACCTTC
14	TRBV7-2	TRBD1	NA	TRBJ1-1	CASSIGTVNTEAFF	TGTGCCAGCAGCATCGGGACAGTGAACACTGAAGCTTTCTTT
15	TRBV2	NA	NA	TRBJ1-2	CASSESAGGGYGYTF	TGTGCCAGCAGTGAATCGGCTGGGGGCGGCTATGGCTACACCTTC
12	TRBV30	NA	NA	TRBJ2-7	CAWSGTGIEQYF	TGTGCCTGGAGTGGCACAGGGATTGAGCAGTACTTC
16	TRBV7-2	NA	NA	TRBJ1-3	CASSPTGGISGNTIYF	TGTGCCAGCAGCCCAACCGGAGGAATCTCTGGAAACACCATATATTTT
13	TRBV5-1	NA	NA	TRBJ1-1	CASSWGQNTEAFF	TGCGCCAGCAGCTGGGGGCAGAACACTGAAGCTTTCTTT
18	TRBV4-2	NA	NA	TRBJ2-1	CASSQLQGPLSSYNEQFF	TGTGCCAGCAGCCAACTCCAGGGCCCCCTTAGCTCCTACAATGAGCAGTTCTTC
13	TRBV14	NA	NA	TRBJ2-5	CASSQDYEGVRNF	TGTGCCAGCAGCCAAGATTACGAGGGGGTCCGAAACTTC
12	TRBV11-1	NA	once	TRBJ1-2	CASSLGGEGYTF	TGTGCCAGCAGCTTAGGGGGGGAAGGCTACACCTTC
13	TRBV11-1	TRBD1	NA	TRBJ1-1	CASSLTGATEAFF	TGTGCCAGCAGCCTGACAGGGGCCACTGAAGCTTTCTTT
14	TRBV3-1/TRBV3-2	TRBD1	NA	TRBJ1-1	CASSHGTGVAEAFF	TGTGCCAGCAGCCACGGGACAGGGGTTGCTGAAGCTTTCTTT
16	TRBV29-1	NA	NA	TRBJ1-2	CSSVSGGRGAGYGYTF	TGCAGCTCTGTGTCAGGCGGAAGGGGCGCCGGCTATGGCTACACCTTC
15	TRBV6-5	NA	few	TRBJ2-2	CASSYSGRPGGELFF	TGTGCCAGCAGTTACTCGGGGCGCCCGGGTGGGGAGCTGTTTTTT
15	TRBV11-1	TRBD1	NA	TRBJ2-5	CASSLGDRGQETQYF	TGTGCCAGCAGCTTAGGGGACAGGGGTCAAGAGACCCAGTACTTC
14	TRBV10-3	TRBD2	few	TRBJ2-7	CAISEGGGGIEQYF	TGTGCCATCAGTGAGGGTGGCGGGGGGATCGAGCAGTACTTC
13	TRBV5-4	NA	NA	TRBJ2-5	CASSRRGQETQYF	TGTGCCAGCAGCCGAAGGGGGCAAGAGACCCAGTACTTC
18	TRBV21-1	NA	NA	TRBJ1-1	CASSKGPPPLTGVTEAFF	TGTGCCAGCAGCAAGGGGCCCCCCCCTTTGACAGGGGTCACTGAAGCTTTCTTT
19	TRBV5-4	NA	once	TRBJ1-6	CASSLALLGGRGHNSPLHF	TGTGCCAGCAGCTTGGCCCTTCTGGGGGGGCGAGGACATAATTCACCCCTCCACTTT
14	TRBV18	NA	NA	TRBJ1-2	CASSPQREGHGYTF	TGTGCCAGCTCACCCCAGAGGGAGGGGCACGGCTACACCTTC
17	TRBV4-1	NA	NA	TRBJ2-2	CASSQDLGGPNTGELFF	TGCGCCAGCAGCCAAGATCTCGGCGGCCCGAACACCGGGGAGCTGTTTTTT
16	TRBV10-2	TRBD1	NA	TRBJ2-5	CASSKTGGHTQETQYF	TGCGCCAGCAGTAAAACAGGGGGCCACACCCAAGAGACCCAGTACTTC
18	TRBV9	TRBD1	NA	TRBJ2-6	CASSSRDRVLAGANVLTF	TGTGCCAGCAGCTCGCGGGACAGGGTTTTAGCTGGGGCCAACGTCCTGACTTTC
15	TRBV2	TRBD1	once	TRBJ1-5	CASSEEGTVGQPQHF	TGTGCCAGCAGTGAAGAGGGGACAGTCGGTCAGCCCCAGCATTTT